Listed below are T cell receptor beta chains from one sample, sequenced in a study of tumor-infiltrating lymphocytes in primary liver carcinoma. TCRdb used MiXCR to reprocess the multiplex PCR reads, holding one entry per CDR3 protein. The table lists more than 95,000 distinct CDR3 sequences, roughly 80% of them singletons. Sequenced material: liver tumor tissue from sampling region 3. The receptors stem from a man aged 40-55 years with primary liver carcinoma and hepatitis B virus infection. Both conserved end residues are part of each CDR3. D genes are given only for firm matches. Size is stated for part of the rows, as once, few or many counts, or as a class when the clone is expanded.

.	TRBV6-1	few	TRBJ1-5	TGTGCCAGTGGTGAAGGGGGAAATGATCAGCCCCAGCATTTT	CASGEGGNDQPQHF
TRBD2	TRBV29-1	.	TRBJ2-1	TGCAGTGTTGGGGGGGGAGTCACCAATGAGCGGTTCTTC	CSVGGGVTNERFF
.	TRBV4-2	.	TRBJ1-2	TGTGCCAGCAGCCAAGGGCCGGAGGGTTTAGGGGCTATGAACTATGGCTACACCTTC	CASSQGPEGLGAMNYGYTF
TRBD1	TRBV7-8	.	TRBJ1-6	TGTGTCAGTAGCCGACAGGGCGGGAGTGCACCCCTCCACTTT	CVSSRQGGSAPLHF
.	TRBV27	once	TRBJ2-1	TGTGCCAGCAGTCTACCGAGGGACACTTACAATGAGCAGTTCTTC	CASSLPRDTYNEQFF
.	TRBV29-1	.	TRBJ2-3	TGCAGCGTTGAGAAAGCGGGAGTGGGGACAGATACCCAGTATTTT	CSVEKAGVGTDTQYF
.	TRBV5-4	.	TRBJ1-2	TGTGCCGCCAGTGGCAGAAAGGGGGACTATGGTTACACCTTC	CAASGRKGDYGYTF
.	TRBV19	.	TRBJ2-1	TGTGCCAGTAGTCGACTAGTATCGGGGAATGAGCAGTTCTTC	CASSRLVSGNEQFF
TRBD2	TRBV24-1	.	TRBJ2-1	TGTGCCACCAGTGACGTTAGCGGGAGCACCCACAATGAGCAGTTCTTC	CATSDVSGSTHNEQFF
.	TRBV29-1	.	TRBJ2-7	TGCATCGCCATGACATCTGGGATCGACACTCCCTACGAGCAGTACTTC	CIAMTSGIDTPYEQYF
TRBD2	TRBV6-1	.	TRBJ2-1	TGTGGCAGCGGTGGCCGGACTAGCGGGAGTTTGTTCTACAATGAGCAGTTCTTC	CGSGGRTSGSLFYNEQFF
.	TRBV14	.	TRBJ2-7	TGTGTCAGCAGCCAAGGTTCGCTGTCATCCTCCTATGAGCAGTACTTC	CVSSQGSLSSSYEQYF
.	TRBV11-1	.	TRBJ2-7	TGTGCCGGCAGCTTAGGGCCGGAGGGTGAAAGGTCCTACGAGCAGTACTTC	CAGSLGPEGERSYEQYF
.	TRBV14	once	TRBJ2-1	TGTGCCAGCAGTACCGTAGTGGGATGCGTAAACAATGAGCAGTTCTTC	CASSTVVGCVNNEQFF
.	TRBV29-1	.	TRBJ2-1	TGCATCATTCTTGACAGCGAGGAGTTCTTC	CIILDSEEFF
.	TRBV11-3	.	TRBJ2-1	TGTGCCAGCAACTTGGGAGGTGGGAATGGTGATCTGTTTTTC	CASNLGGGNGDLFF
.	TRBV29-1	.	TRBJ2-3	TGCGGCTTTAGGGGCATAGATAGGCAATATTTT	CGFRGIDRQYF
.	TRBV7-9	once	TRBJ2-7	TGTGCAAGCAGCTTAGCGAGAAATTTTGTCTACGTGCAGTACTTC	CASSLARNFVYVQYF
TRBD1	TRBV5-4	.	TRBJ2-5	TGTGCCAGCAGCTCCCCGACAGGGGATGAGACTCAGTACTTC	CASSSPTGDETQYF
TRBD1	TRBV7-9	.	TRBJ1-1	TGTGCCAACAGCCCCCGGGGGACAGGAGGAATCACTGAAGCTTTCTTT	CANSPRGTGGITEAFF
.	TRBV14	once	TRBJ2-7	TGTGCCATCAGCAGAGACGGCGAGCAGTACTTC	CAISRDGEQYF
.	TRBV6-6	.	TRBJ2-5	TGTGCCAGCAGTTACCCAGGGATGGAGGAGACCCAATACTTC	CASSYPGMEETQYF
.	TRBV5-5	.	TRBJ2-5	TGTGCCAGTGCCTTGGGTACAGAGACCCAGTACTTC	CASALGTETQYF
.	TRBV29-1	.	TRBJ2-4	TGTAGCGTTGGAGATACCAGGGCGGCCAAAAACATTCAGAACTTC	CSVGDTRAAKNIQNF
TRBD1	TRBV5-6	.	TRBJ2-2	TGTGCCAGCAGCGAACCGGGACAGGGGAACAGCGGGGAGCTGTTTTTT	CASSEPGQGNSGELFF
TRBD2	TRBV4-3	.	TRBJ2-5	TGCACCAGCAGCCAAGGGGCTAGCGGGAAGACTGGTGAGACCCAGTACTTC	CTSSQGASGKTGETQYF
.	TRBV29-1	.	TRBJ2-4	TGCGGCGTTGTCGTAGGTGGCAGGGGCAAAAACATTCAGTACTTC	CGVVVGGRGKNIQYF
.	TRBV11-2	.	TRBJ2-7	TGTACCAGCAGATTAACCTACGAGCAGTACTTC	CTSRLTYEQYF
.	TRBV7-9	.	TRBJ1-2	TGTGCCGGCAGCGCGCAAGGAACTAACTATGGCCACACCTTC	CAGSAQGTNYGHTF
.	TRBV11-2	.	TRBJ2-1	TGTGCCAGCAGCTTTGAGAGGGAACGGTTCTTC	CASSFERERFF
.	TRBV6-5	.	TRBJ2-7	TGTGACAGCAGTTACGGGGCGCCTTACGAGCAGCACTTC	CDSSYGAPYEQHF
TRBD2	TRBV6-5	few	TRBJ2-3	TGTGCCGGCAACCCAGGATTAGCGGGAACAGATATGCAGTATTTT	CAGNPGLAGTDMQYF
.	TRBV5-1	.	TRBJ2-2	TGCGCCAGCAGCTTGAGTCCTAACACGAACACCGGGGAACTGTTCTTT	CASSLSPNTNTGELFF
.	TRBV27	.	TRBJ1-1	TGTGCCAGTGCGGGTCTCACTGAAGCTTTCTTT	CASAGLTEAFF
.	TRBV20-1	few	TRBJ2-5	TGCAGTGCCTCGAAACAAGAGGCCCAGTACTTC	CSASKQEAQYF
.	TRBV6-2/TRBV6-3	once	TRBJ2-3	TGCGCCAGCATTTCGCCCCGGGACTCCGAAGCGCAGTATTTT	CASISPRDSEAQYF
.	TRBV29-1	.	TRBJ2-7	TGCAGAGCCATGACATCAGGGACCGGCACTCCCTACGAGCAGTGCTTC	CRAMTSGTGTPYEQCF
.	TRBV29-1	.	TRBJ2-1	TGCAGTGTTGTCGTAGCTAGCAGTTACAATGAGCAGTTCTTC	CSVVVASSYNEQFF
.	TRBV29-1	.	TRBJ2-5	TGCAGCGCTGGCTGGGTAGGGCTACGGGAGAGCCAGTACTTC	CSAGWVGLRESQYF
.	TRBV4-1	many	TRBJ1-1	TGCGCCAGCAGCCAAGATTCCCAGACCTCGGACAGCCTTGAAGCTTTCTTT	CASSQDSQTSDSLEAFF
.	TRBV28	.	TRBJ1-5	TGTGCCAGCAGCTTGACCCAGTCGCCCCAACATTTT	CASSLTQSPQHF
TRBD1	TRBV29-1	.	TRBJ2-7	TGCAGTGCCCGCCGAGAGGGACAGGGAGACGAGCAGTACTTC	CSARREGQGDEQYF
TRBD1	TRBV28	many	TRBJ2-7	TGTGCCAGCAGTCCCGGACAGGACTACGAGCAGTACTTC	CASSPGQDYEQYF
.	TRBV6-2/TRBV6-3	.	TRBJ1-2	TGTGCCAGCAGTCCTCCGAGAGTTATGGATTCTAACCATGACTACACCTTC	CASSPPRVMDSNHDYTF
.	TRBV29-1	.	TRBJ1-1	TGCAGCGCTGACTTCGACACTGAAGTTTTATTT	CSADFDTEVLF
TRBD1	TRBV12-3/TRBV12-4	.	TRBJ2-5	TGTGGCAGCACTCAGGGACAGTCCCTAGAGACCCAGTACTTC	CGSTQGQSLETQYF
TRBD1	TRBV28	.	TRBJ1-4	TGTGCCAGCGGTTGTGGGGACAGATTTGCAACTAATGAAAAACTGTTTTTT	CASGCGDRFATNEKLFF
.	TRBV28	.	TRBJ2-7	TGTGCCAGCAGAAACCGGGACATTAGCTCCTACGAGCAGCACTTC	CASRNRDISSYEQHF
TRBD2	TRBV12-3/TRBV12-4	.	TRBJ2-3	TGTGCCAGCAGTCCCCCAACTAGCGGGAGAAGTATAGATACGCAGTATTTT	CASSPPTSGRSIDTQYF
TRBD1	TRBV6-6	once	TRBJ1-5	TGTGCTAGCAGTTACTTCGATCCGACAGGGGGGCTAAATCAGTCCCAGCATTTT	CASSYFDPTGGLNQSQHF
.	TRBV6-5	.	TRBJ1-1	TGTGCCAGCACTTATTCGTTCGGGAGGGCTGAAGCTTTCTTT	CASTYSFGRAEAFF
TRBD1	TRBV29-1	.	TRBJ1-4	TGCAGCACCAGCGTTCAGGGGGGAGAAAAACTGCTTTTT	CSTSVQGGEKLLF
.	TRBV29-1	many	TRBJ2-1	TGCAGCGCAAACTCCGGGACTCACGACAATGAGCAGTTCTTC	CSANSGTHDNEQFF
TRBD1	TRBV28	.	TRBJ2-1	TGTGCCAGCAGTTTGGGACAGGGGGCGACCGATGAGCAGGTCTTC	CASSLGQGATDEQVF
TRBD2	TRBV6-5	.	TRBJ2-3	TGTGCCAGTAACCCAGGACTAGCGGGAGCAGATACGCGGTATTTT	CASNPGLAGADTRYF
.	TRBV11-2	.	TRBJ2-1	TGTGCCAGCAGCTTGTCGGGATTCGACAATGATCAATTCTTC	CASSLSGFDNDQFF
TRBD2	TRBV5-1	.	TRBJ2-5	TGCACCAGCAGCTTAAGCGGGAGCGCAGAAGAGACCCAGTACTTC	CTSSLSGSAEETQYF
.	TRBV30	.	TRBJ1-1	TGTGCCTCCCCTCCAGATATTTACACTGAAGCTTTCTTC	CASPPDIYTEAFF
.	TRBV6-1	.	TRBJ1-3	TGTGCCAGCATTGATCCGTTAGGGACCTCCTCTGGAAACACCATATATTTT	CASIDPLGTSSGNTIYF
.	TRBV5-4	.	TRBJ2-1	TGTGCCAGCAGCCCAGCGCAGGTGGGGGAGACCCAGTTCTTC	CASSPAQVGETQFF